The 27 T cell receptor beta chains reported below all come from one sample, sequenced in a study of CD8 T cells in ankylosing spondylitis. TCRdb reprocessed the 5' RACE reads via MiXCR and lists one record per CDR3 protein. Among 130,000 to 150,000 distinct CDR3 sequences listed, 8% to 9% were seen once. Source material: synovial fluid, either unsorted or a sorted T cell fraction (not recorded which). The receptors were gathered from a male donor with ankylosing spondylitis.

This clonotype has at least ten counts. The chain uses TRBV2 and TRBJ1-5, with 9 bases matching TRBD1. CDR1 SNHLY and CDR2 FYNNEI come from the germline V gene. The trim removed 2 bases at V and 9 bases at J, leaving 14 bases unmatched. The CDR3 consists of 17 residues. The CDR3 DNA sequence: TGTGCCAGCAGTGAAAGATTTGCGGGACAGGGATTTGGGCCCCAGCATTTT. It specifies CASSERFAGQGFGPQHF.

The chain carries TRBV18 and TRBJ1-1; D may be TRBD1 (6 bases). Trimming took off 3 bases at V and 1 base at J, with 9 bases between the two ends. The germline CDR1 and CDR2 sequences are KGHSH and LQKENI. The CDR3 is 14 residues long. The CDR3 nucleotides are TGTGCCAGCTCACCCCAGGGGAGGAACACTGAAGCTTTCTTT. It yields the protein CASSPQGRNTEAFF. Supplemented by reference TRBV18 and TRBJ1-1, the full variable domain reads NAGVMQNPRHLVRRRGQEARLRCSPMKGHSHVYWYRQLPEEGLKFMVYLQKENIIDESGMPKERFSAEFPKEGPSILRIQQVVRGDSAAYFCASSPQGRNTEAFFGQGTRLTVV.

The chain links TRBV6-2 or TRBV6-3 to TRBJ2-3; D unclear. V was trimmed by 0 bases and J by 2 bases, leaving 9 bases between them. CDR1 and CDR2 (germline): MNHEY, SVGEGT. This CDR3 comprises 15 residues. The CDR3 nucleotides read TGTGCCAGCAGTTACTCGATAGACATCACAGATACGCAGTATTTT. Protein product: CASSYSIDITDTQYF.

This chain joins TRBV3-1 and TRBJ2-1; TRBD1 aligns across 7 bases. V trimming: 4 bases; J trimming: 7 bases; junction bases outside the gene matches: 4. CDR1 is LGHDT and CDR2 is YNNKEL in the germline V gene (reference sequence). This CDR3 region has 13 residues. The CDR3 reads CASSRTGGNEQFF. Written as DNA, the CDR3 is TGTGCCAGCAGCCGGACAGGTGGGAATGAGCAGTTCTTC.

This clonotype came up a few times. J is TRBJ2-7 and V is TRBV7-2; maybe TRBD2 (5 bases). The CDR3 contains 14 residues. CDR1 and CDR2 from the germline V gene are SGHTA and FQGNSA. Trimming took 3 bases from V and 7 from J, leaving 16 bases between them. In nucleotides, the CDR3 is TGTGCCAGCAGCTTCAATCCAGGTTCGGGAGAGCAGTACTTC. Translation gives CASSFNPGSGEQYF.

V is TRBV11-1 and J is TRBJ2-1; 7 nucleotides align to TRBD1. Germline loops: CDR1 SGHAT, CDR2 FQDESV (reference sequence). The trim removed 5 bases at V and 6 bases at J, leaving 4 bases unmatched. The CDR3 covers 13 residues. CDR3: CASSPNRGNEQFF. The DNA for the CDR3 is TGTGCCAGCAGCCCTAACAGGGGCAATGAGCAGTTCTTC.

This clonotype has a handful of counts. The CDR3 reads CASSQLSQQGVTDTQYF. DNA for the CDR3: TGTGCCAGCAGCCAGCTAAGTCAGCAGGGGGTGACGGATACGCAGTATTTT. The chain combines TRBV4-2 with TRBJ2-3; 7 positions agree with TRBD1. CDR3 length: 17 amino acids. V shed 3 bases and J 6 bases; nucleotides not matched to a gene: 15. Germline V gene lookup returns CDR1 LGHNA and CDR2 YNFKEQ.

A note on this clonotype: Since a much larger clone is just one base distant, this may be a read error. This chain joins TRBV2 and TRBJ2-1; TRBD1 agrees at 7 bases. The V segment lost 3 bases and the J segment 8 bases; nucleotides outside the gene matches: 10. This CDR3 comprises 15 residues. Looked up from germline, CDR1 is SNHLY and CDR2 is FYNNEI. DNA for the CDR3: TGTGCCAGCAGTGACGGGACAGTGTTACTATATGAGCAGTTCTTC. Translated, it gives CASSDGTVLLYEQFF.

This clonotype showed up many times. The V gene is TRBV24-1, the J gene TRBJ2-1; 7 positions match TRBD1. The V and J ends lost 5 bases and 12 bases, in that order; junction bases with no gene match: 9. The CDR3 sequence is 13 residues long. Germline assignment: CDR1 KGHDR and CDR2 SFDVKD. CDR3: CATSGSGQAAQFF. The CDR3 DNA is TGTGCCACCAGTGGTTCTGGACAGGCCGCGCAGTTCTTC.

This clonotype was seen at least ten times. This chain connects TRBV15 to TRBJ2-1; tentative D call: TRBD2 (5 bases). The CDR3 runs to 13 residues. V gave up 2 bases and J gave up 9 bases, with 11 bases separating them. In germline, CDR1 is LNHNV, CDR2 YYDKDF (reference sequence). The CDR3 region has the DNA TGTGCCACCAGCAGACCCCGAGGAGGTGAGCAGTTCTTC. Its translation: CATSRPRGGEQFF.

Ten or more counts support this clonotype. The V call is TRBV4-3, the J call TRBJ2-3; tentatively, D is TRBD2 (5 bases). V was clipped by 5 bases and J by 2 bases, with 11 bases between them. The CDR3 is 14 amino acids. CDR1 is LGHNA, CDR2 YSLEER, per germline. CDR3 bases: TGCGCCAGCAGCGTCCGGGGAAACACAGATACGCAGTATTTT. This codes for CASSVRGNTDTQYF.

This clonotype appeared a few times. The V call is TRBV28, the J call TRBJ1-2; 9 bases align to TRBD1. V lost 6 bases and J lost 7; bases outside the gene matches: 9. CDR1 is MDHEN, CDR2 SYDVKM, per germline. This CDR3 has 14 amino acids. Written as DNA, the CDR3 is TGTGCCAGCAGGGCCGGGACAGGGAGTTTTGGCTACACCTTC. Translated, it gives CASRAGTGSFGYTF.

In this sample, this clonotype turned up many times. The chain has TRBV7-6 and TRBJ1-1; 9 bases align to TRBD1. The V gene's germline CDR1 is SGHVS and CDR2 FNYEAQ. The V gene end was trimmed by 5 bases and the J gene end by 1 base; junction bases not matched to a gene: 5. This CDR3 is built from 15 residues. CDR3 sequence (DNA): TGTGCCAGCAGCCCCGGGACAGGGTGGAACACTGAAGCTTTCTTT. Protein product: CASSPGTGWNTEAFF.

This clonotype was counted at least ten times. V and J are TRBV29-1 and TRBJ2-5; no clear D gene. Germline loops: CDR1 SQVTM, CDR2 ANQGSEA. CDR3 length: 12 amino acids. The V gene lost 6 bases and the J gene lost 6 bases, with 14 bases spanning the gap. Here the CDR3 reads CSVLGSFQTQYF. The CDR3 nucleotides are TGCAGCGTCCTCGGCTCTTTTCAGACCCAGTACTTC. Full variable domain (outside the CDR3, taken from reference TRBV29-1 and TRBJ2-5): SAVISQKPSRDICQRGTSLTIQCQVDSQVTMMFWYRQQPGQSLTLIATANQGSEATYESGFVIDKFPISRPNLTFSTLTVSNMSPEDSSIYLCSVLGSFQTQYFGPGTRLLVL.

In this sample, this clonotype turned up many times. The chain uses TRBV28 and TRBJ2-6; D is undetermined. The CDR3 contains 13 residues. Deletions cut 2 bases from V and 2 bases from J, with 1 base between. Germline assignment: CDR1 MDHEN and CDR2 SYDVKM. Written as DNA, the CDR3 is TGTGCCAGCAGTTTAACTGGGGCCAACGTCCTGACTTTC. It encodes CASSLTGANVLTF.

Turning to this clonotype: Since a much larger clone is just one base distant, this may be a read error. The rearrangement links TRBV6-1 to TRBJ2-5; D is perhaps TRBD1 or TRBD2 (6 bases each). The V end was cut by 4 bases, the J end by 3 bases, with 24 bases between. The germline gives CDR1 MNHNS, CDR2 SASEGT. The CDR3 runs 18 residues. DNA for the CDR3: TGTGCCAGCAGTGCAGTTCTTTACGGGGGCGGGGCAAAAGAGACCCAGTACTTC. This encodes CASSAVLYGGGAKETQYF.

This clonotype was seen ten or more times. This rearrangement joins TRBV10-2 to TRBJ2-1, with D possibly matching TRBD2 (5 bases). Trimming removed 2 bases at V and 0 bases at J, with 5 bases between. Germline V CDR1 and CDR2: WSHSY, SAAADI. The CDR3 has 14 amino acids. This CDR3 reads CASSEGSSYNEQFF. The CDR3 coding sequence is TGCGCCAGCAGTGAGGGGAGCTCCTACAATGAGCAGTTCTTC.

This chain links TRBV12-3 or TRBV12-4 with TRBJ2-7; perhaps TRBD1 as D (8 bases). V was shortened by 6 bases and J by 6 bases, with 15 bases between the two germline ends. CDR3 size: 13 residues. This CDR3 reads CASSLQGGGEQYF. The CDR3 DNA reads TGTGCCAGCAGCTTACAGGGGGGGGGCGAGCAGTACTTC.

The chain recombines TRBV18 with TRBJ1-2; 7 bases align to TRBD1. Germline lookup yields CDR1 KGHSH and CDR2 LQKENI. The CDR3 is 14 residues long. The ends lost 3 bases at V and 6 bases at J; junction bases unmatched: 7. CDR3 loop: CASSPQGGLNGYTF. As DNA, the CDR3 is TGTGCCAGCTCACCCCAGGGGGGATTAAATGGCTACACCTTC.

This clonotype was seen at least ten times. J is TRBJ1-5 and V is TRBV12-3 or TRBV12-4; no clear D. This CDR3 spans 12 amino acids. V was clipped by 4 bases and J by 4 bases, with 5 bases between them. The CDR3, as DNA: TGTGCCAGCAGTTCCGGGAATCAGCCCCAGCATTTT. It specifies CASSSGNQPQHF.

This clonotype was seen only a few times. The chain couples TRBV28 to TRBJ1-1; D unclear. Trimming took 3 bases from V and 0 from J, leaving 11 bases between them. Germline V gene data show CDR1 as MDHEN and CDR2 as SYDVKM. The CDR3 runs to 15 residues. The CDR3 sequence: CASSFANYMNTEAFF. The CDR3 DNA reads TGTGCCAGCAGTTTCGCGAATTACATGAACACTGAAGCTTTCTTT.

V is TRBV2 and J is TRBJ1-6; unclear D gene. V was trimmed by 2 bases and J by 12 bases, leaving 11 bases between them. The CDR3 is 13 amino acids. Germline CDR1 is SNHLY and CDR2 is FYNNEI. This CDR3 reads CASSERPLVPLHF. CDR3 nucleotide sequence: TGTGCCAGCAGTGAACGCCCCTTGGTACCCCTCCACTTT. Full variable domain (outside the CDR3, taken from reference TRBV2 and TRBJ1-6): EPEVTQTPSHQVTQMGQEVILRCVPISNHLYFYWYRQILGQKVEFLVSFYNNEISEKSEIFDDQFSVERPDGSNFTLKIRSTKLEDSAMYFCASSERPLVPLHFGNGTRLTVT.

Ten or more counts support this clonotype. The chain employs TRBV19 and TRBJ1-5; D gene ambiguous. Per germline, CDR1 LNHDA and CDR2 SQIVND (reference sequence). With 4 bases removed from V and 4 bases from J, the gap between germline ends came to 14 bases. This CDR3 spans 15 amino acids. In DNA form, the CDR3 reads TGTGCCAGTAGTACGTCGCGGCGGGGAAATCAGCCCCAGCATTTT. Encoded protein: CASSTSRRGNQPQHF. Full variable domain (remainder filled in from reference TRBV19 and TRBJ1-5): DGGITQSPKYLFRKEGQNVTLSCEQNLNHDAMYWYRQDPGQGLRLIYYSQIVNDFQKGDIAEGYSVSREKKESFPLTVTSAQKNPTAFYLCASSTSRRGNQPQHFGDGTRLSIL.

The chain couples TRBV6-1 to TRBJ1-5; D is ambiguous. Germline assignment: CDR1 MNHNS and CDR2 SASEGT. Between the trimmed V and J ends, which lost 6 bases and 7 bases, there was a span of 13 bases. There are 13 residues in the CDR3. The CDR3, as DNA: TGTGCCAGCAGCCCCGTCAGTGAGCAGCCCCAGCATTTT. This gives the protein CASSPVSEQPQHF.

Ten or more counts support this clonotype. The chain links TRBV3-1 to TRBJ2-4; D remains ambiguous. In germline, CDR1 is LGHDT, CDR2 YNNKEL (reference sequence). The CDR3 has 12 amino acids. Trimming took off 4 bases at V and 11 bases at J, with 12 bases between the two ends. The CDR3 DNA reads as TGTGCCAGCAGCCTAGGGCCAGCCCTTCAGTACTTC. It translates to CASSLGPALQYF.

This clonotype was seen many times. This rearrangement joins TRBV20-1 to TRBJ2-3, with D perhaps given as TRBD1 or TRBD2 (6 bases each). The CDR3 has 12 amino acids. Between the trimmed V and J ends, which lost 6 bases and 3 bases, there was a span of 10 bases. The germline V gene encodes CDR1 DFQATT and CDR2 SNEGSKA (reference sequence). The CDR3 DNA reads as TGCAGTGCGGCGGGACATACAGATACGCAGTATTTT. It encodes CSAAGHTDTQYF.

This clonotype was recorded at least ten times. The chain couples TRBV29-1 to TRBJ1-1, with a weak D call TRBD1 (6 bases). CDR1 and CDR2 (germline): SQVTM, ANQGSEA. The length of the CDR3 is 14 residues. V was cut by 5 bases and J by 0 bases, with 13 bases left in between. DNA of the CDR3: TGCAGCGTTTCCCATGACAGGTTGAACACTGAAGCTTTCTTT. Protein sequence: CSVSHDRLNTEAFF.